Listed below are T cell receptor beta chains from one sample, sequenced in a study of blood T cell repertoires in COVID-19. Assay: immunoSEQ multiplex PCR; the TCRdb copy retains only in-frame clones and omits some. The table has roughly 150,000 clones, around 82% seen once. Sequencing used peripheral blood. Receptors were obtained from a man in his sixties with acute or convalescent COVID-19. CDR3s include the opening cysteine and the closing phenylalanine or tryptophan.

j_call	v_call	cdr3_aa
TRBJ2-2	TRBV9	CASSAKLSGSRTGELFF
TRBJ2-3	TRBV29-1	CSARALVVDTQYF
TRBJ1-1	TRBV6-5	CALGQPNTEAFF
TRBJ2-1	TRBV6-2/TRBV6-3	CASSFFGGPGYNEQFF
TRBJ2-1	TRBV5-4	CASSFRAGGNYNEQFF
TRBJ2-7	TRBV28	CASSLNGPEQYF
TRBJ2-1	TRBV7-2	CASSLEGWNEQFF
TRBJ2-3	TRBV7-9	CASSLATSGREADTQYF
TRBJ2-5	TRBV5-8	CASSRTGETQYF
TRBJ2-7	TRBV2	CASGDRGRREQYF
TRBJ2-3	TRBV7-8	CASSLGVGQGSDTQYF
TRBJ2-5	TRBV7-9	CASSPNGRGETQYF
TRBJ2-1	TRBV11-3	CASSANAGSYNEQFF
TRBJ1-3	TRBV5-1	CASSLDGGGTHSGNTIYF
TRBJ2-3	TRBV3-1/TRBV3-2	CASSPTSGASNTQYF
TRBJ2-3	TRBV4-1	CASSHVTSGGTDTQYF
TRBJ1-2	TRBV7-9	CASSLGQSYGYTF
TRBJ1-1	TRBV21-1	CASSKGGDREDTEAFF
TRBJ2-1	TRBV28	CASRGGGFNEQFF
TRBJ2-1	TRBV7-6	CASSLTEMGEQFF
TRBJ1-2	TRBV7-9	CASSLDRGLDGYTF
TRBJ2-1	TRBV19	CAAGLASSYNEQFF
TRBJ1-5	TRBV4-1	CASSPRRDRDQPQHF
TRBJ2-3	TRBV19	CASSFLSLAADTQYF
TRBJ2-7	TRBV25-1	CASSDQRGRSDEQYF
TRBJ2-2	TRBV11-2	CASSSPQGGEHTGELFF
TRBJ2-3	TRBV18	CASSPGGSFDTQYF
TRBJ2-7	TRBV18	CASSEDIHSYEQYF
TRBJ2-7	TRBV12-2	CASRLGQALSYEQYF
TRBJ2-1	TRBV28	CASSLSRLAGSYNEQFF
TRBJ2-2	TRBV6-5	CANRDTYTGELFF
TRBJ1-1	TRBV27	CASSLQVPPGGHLGGEAFF
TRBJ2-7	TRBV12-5	CASGWQTSGRLREQYF
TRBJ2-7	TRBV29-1	CSVVVEEQYF
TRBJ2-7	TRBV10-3	CATRGGNHEQYF
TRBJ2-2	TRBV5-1	CASSEGLAGTGELFF
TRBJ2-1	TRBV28	CASSLWTADSYNEQFF
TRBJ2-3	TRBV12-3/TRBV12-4	CASSFVEDTQYF
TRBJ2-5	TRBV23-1	CASSQSSGSETQYF
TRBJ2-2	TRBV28	CASSKQGASGELFF
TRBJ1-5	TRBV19	CASSMGQVNQPQHF
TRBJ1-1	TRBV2	CAGREGGRGTEAFF
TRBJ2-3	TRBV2	CASSEDGGRATDTQYF